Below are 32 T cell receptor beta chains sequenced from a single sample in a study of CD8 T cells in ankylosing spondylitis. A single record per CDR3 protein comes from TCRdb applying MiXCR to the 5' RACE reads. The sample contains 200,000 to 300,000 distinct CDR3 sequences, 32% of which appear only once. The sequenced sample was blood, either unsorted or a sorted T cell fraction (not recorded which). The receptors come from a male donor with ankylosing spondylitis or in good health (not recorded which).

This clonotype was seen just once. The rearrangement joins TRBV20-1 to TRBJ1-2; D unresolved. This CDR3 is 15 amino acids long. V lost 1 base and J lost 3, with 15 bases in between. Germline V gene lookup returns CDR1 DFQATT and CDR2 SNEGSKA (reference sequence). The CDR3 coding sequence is TGCAGTGCTAGAGCGCAGGCCTCCATCTACTATGGCTACACCTTC. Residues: CSARAQASIYYGYTF.

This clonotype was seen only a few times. This CDR3 is CATRGGTDTQYF. CDR3 nucleotide sequence: TGTGCCACGCGGGGGGGCACAGATACGCAGTATTTT. V and J are TRBV10-3 and TRBJ2-3, with 8 bases matching TRBD2. Trimming at V came to 10 bases and at J to 1 base, leaving 1 base not matched to a gene. The germline V gene encodes CDR1 ENHRY and CDR2 SYGVKD. This CDR3 contains 12 residues.

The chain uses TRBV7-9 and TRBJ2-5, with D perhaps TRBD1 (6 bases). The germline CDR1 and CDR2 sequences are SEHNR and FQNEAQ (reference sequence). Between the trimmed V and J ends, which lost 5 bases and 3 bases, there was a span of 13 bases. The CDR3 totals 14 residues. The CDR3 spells CASSPPDRKETQYF. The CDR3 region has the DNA TGTGCCAGCAGCCCACCCGACAGGAAAGAGACCCAGTACTTC.

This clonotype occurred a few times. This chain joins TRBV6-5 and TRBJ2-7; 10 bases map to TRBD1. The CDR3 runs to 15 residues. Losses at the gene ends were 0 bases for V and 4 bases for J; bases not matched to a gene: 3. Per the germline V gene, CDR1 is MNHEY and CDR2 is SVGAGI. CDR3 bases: TGTGCCAGCAGTTACTCTCTGGGACAGGGGTACGAGCAGTACTTC. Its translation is CASSYSLGQGYEQYF.

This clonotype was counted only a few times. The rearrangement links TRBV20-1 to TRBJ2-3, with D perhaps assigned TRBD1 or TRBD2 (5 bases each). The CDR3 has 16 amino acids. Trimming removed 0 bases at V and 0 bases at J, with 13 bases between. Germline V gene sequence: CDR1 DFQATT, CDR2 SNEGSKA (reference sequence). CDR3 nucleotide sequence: TGCAGTGCTAGAGATCAATCCGGGGCCAGCACAGATACGCAGTATTTT. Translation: CSARDQSGASTDTQYF.

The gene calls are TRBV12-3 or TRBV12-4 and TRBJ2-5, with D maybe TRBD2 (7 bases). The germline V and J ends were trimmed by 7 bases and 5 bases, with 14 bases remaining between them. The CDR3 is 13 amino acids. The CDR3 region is CASNPGGAETQYF. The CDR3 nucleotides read TGTGCCAGCAACCCTGGGGGGGCCGAGACCCAGTACTTC.

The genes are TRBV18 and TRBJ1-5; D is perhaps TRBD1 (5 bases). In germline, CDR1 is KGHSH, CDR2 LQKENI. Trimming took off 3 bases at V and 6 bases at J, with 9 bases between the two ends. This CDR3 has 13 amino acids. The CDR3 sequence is CASSPGGSQPQHF. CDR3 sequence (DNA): TGTGCCAGCTCACCTGGGGGTAGTCAGCCCCAGCATTTT.

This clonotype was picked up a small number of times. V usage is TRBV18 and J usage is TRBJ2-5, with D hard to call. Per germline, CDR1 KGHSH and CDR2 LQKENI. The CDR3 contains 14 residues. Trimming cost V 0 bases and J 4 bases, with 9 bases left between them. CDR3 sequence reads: CASSPPWERETQYF. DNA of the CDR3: TGTGCCAGCTCACCACCATGGGAACGAGAGACCCAGTACTTC.

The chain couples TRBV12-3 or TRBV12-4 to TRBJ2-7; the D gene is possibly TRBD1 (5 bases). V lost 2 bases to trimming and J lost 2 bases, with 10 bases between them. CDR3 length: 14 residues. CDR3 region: CASSLFPTAYEQYF. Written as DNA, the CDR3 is TGTGCCAGCAGTTTATTCCCGACAGCCTACGAGCAGTACTTC.

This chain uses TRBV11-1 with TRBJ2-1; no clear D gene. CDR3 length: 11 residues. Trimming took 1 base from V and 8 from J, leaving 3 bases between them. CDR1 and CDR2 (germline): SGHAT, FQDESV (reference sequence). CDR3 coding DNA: TGTGCCAGCAGCTTAGAGTATGAGCAGTTCTTC. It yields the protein CASSLEYEQFF.

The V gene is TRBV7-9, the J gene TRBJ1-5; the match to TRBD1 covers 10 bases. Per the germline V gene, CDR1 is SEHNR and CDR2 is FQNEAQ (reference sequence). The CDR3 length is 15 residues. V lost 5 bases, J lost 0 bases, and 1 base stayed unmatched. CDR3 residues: CASSRQGASNQPQHF. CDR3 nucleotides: TGTGCCAGCAGCAGACAGGGGGCTAGCAATCAGCCCCAGCATTTT.

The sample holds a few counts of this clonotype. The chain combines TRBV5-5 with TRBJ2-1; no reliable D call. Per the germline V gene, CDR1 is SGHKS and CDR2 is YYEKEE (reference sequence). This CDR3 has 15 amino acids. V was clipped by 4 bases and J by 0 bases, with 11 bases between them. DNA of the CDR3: TGTGCCAGCAGCACGCACGGCAGCTCCTACAATGAGCAGTTCTTC. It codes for CASSTHGSSYNEQFF.

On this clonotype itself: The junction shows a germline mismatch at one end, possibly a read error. DNA for the CDR3: TGCGCCAGCAGCCCGGACAGGGGATCCTTCAATGAGCAGTTCTTC. The encoded protein is CASSPDRGSFNEQFF. The chain joins TRBV5-1 to TRBJ2-1; 9 bases map to TRBD1. The CDR3 sequence is 15 residues long. Germline assignment: CDR1 SGHRS and CDR2 YFSETQ.

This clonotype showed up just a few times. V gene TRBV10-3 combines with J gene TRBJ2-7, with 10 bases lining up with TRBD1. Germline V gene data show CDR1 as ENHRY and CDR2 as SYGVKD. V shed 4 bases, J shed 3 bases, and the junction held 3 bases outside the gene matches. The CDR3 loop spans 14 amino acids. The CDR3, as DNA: TGTGCCATCAGTGGTGGGACAGGGGTCTACGAGCAGTACTTC. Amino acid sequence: CAISGGTGVYEQYF.

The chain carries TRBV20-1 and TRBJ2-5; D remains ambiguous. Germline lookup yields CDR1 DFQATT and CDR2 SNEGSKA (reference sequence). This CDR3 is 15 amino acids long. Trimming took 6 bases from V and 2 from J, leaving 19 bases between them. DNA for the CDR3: TGCAGTGCCACCCCCCTGGGTGAAAAGCAAGAGACCCAGTACTTC. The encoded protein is CSATPLGEKQETQYF.

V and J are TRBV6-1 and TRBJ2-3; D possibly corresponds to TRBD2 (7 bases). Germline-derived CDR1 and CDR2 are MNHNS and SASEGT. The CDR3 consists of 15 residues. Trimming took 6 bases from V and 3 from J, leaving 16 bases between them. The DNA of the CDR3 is TGTGCCAGCAGAGTCGCGGGGGCCCAAACAGATACGCAGTATTTT. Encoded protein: CASRVAGAQTDTQYF.

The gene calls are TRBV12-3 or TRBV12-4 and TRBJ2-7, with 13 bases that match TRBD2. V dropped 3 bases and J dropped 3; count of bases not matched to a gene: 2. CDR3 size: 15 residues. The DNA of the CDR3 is TGTGCCAGCAGTTTGGGGACTAGCGGGATCTACGAGCAGTACTTC. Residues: CASSLGTSGIYEQYF.

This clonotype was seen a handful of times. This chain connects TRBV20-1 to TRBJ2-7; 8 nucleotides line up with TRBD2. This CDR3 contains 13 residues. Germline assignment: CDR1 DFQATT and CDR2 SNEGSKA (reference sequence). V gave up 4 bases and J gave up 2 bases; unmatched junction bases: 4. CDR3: CSAISGVPYEQYF. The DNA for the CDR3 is TGCAGTGCTATTAGCGGGGTACCCTACGAGCAGTACTTC.

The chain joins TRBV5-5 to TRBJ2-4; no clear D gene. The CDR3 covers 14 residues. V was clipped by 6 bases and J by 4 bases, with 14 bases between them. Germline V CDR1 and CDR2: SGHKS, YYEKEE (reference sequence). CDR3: CASTLAQEKNIQYF. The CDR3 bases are TGTGCCAGCACCCTGGCTCAGGAGAAAAACATTCAGTACTTC.

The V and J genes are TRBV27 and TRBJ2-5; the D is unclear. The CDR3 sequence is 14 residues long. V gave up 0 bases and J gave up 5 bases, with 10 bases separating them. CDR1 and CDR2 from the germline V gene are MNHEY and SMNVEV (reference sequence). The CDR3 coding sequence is TGTGCCAGCAGTTTATCGACGGGCGCGGAGACCCAGTACTTC. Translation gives CASSLSTGAETQYF.

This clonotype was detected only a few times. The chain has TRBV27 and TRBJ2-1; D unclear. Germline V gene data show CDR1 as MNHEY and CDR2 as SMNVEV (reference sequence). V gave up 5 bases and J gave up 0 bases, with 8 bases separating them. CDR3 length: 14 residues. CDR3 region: CASSGLHSYNEQFF. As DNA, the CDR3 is TGTGCCAGCAGTGGCTTACACTCCTACAATGAGCAGTTCTTC.

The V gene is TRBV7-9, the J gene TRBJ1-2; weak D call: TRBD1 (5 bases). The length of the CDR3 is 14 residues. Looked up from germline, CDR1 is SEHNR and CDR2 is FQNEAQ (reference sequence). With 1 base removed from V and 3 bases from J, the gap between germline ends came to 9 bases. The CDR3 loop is CASSLEAGDYGYTF. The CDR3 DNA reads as TGTGCCAGCAGCTTAGAGGCGGGGGACTATGGCTACACCTTC. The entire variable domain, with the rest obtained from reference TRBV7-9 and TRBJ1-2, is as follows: DTGVSQNPRHKITKRGQNVTFRCDPISEHNRLYWYRQTLGQGPEFLTYFQNEAQLEKSRLLSDRFSAERPKGSFSTLEIQRTEQGDSAMYLCASSLEAGDYGYTFGSGTRLTVV.

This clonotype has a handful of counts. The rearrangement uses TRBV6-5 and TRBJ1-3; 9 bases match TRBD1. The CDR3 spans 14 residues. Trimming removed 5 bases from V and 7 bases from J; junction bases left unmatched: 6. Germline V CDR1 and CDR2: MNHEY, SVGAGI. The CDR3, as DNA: TGTGCCAGCAGTACTGGACAGGGGAGGAACACCATATATTTT. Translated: CASSTGQGRNTIYF.

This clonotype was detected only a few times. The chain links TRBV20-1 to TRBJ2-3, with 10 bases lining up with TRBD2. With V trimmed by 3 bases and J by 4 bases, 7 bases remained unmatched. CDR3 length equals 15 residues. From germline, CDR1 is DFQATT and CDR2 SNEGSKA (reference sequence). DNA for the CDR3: TGCAGTGCTAGTATACCTAGCGGGGGTGCAGATACGCAGTATTTT. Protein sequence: CSASIPSGGADTQYF.

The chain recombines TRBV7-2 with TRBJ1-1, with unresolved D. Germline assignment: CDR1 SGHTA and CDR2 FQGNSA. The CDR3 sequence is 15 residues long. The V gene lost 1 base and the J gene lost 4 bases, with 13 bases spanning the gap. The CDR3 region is CASSLVGGGGTEAFF. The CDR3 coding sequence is TGTGCCAGCAGCTTAGTTGGTGGCGGCGGCACTGAAGCTTTCTTT.

CDR3 protein: CATSRPYQPQHF. The CDR3 DNA reads as TGTGCCACCAGCAGACCGTATCAGCCCCAGCATTTT. The V call is TRBV15, the J call TRBJ1-5; no clear D. Germline CDR1 and CDR2: LNHNV and YYDKDF (reference sequence). V lost 2 bases and J 5 bases, leaving 4 bases between the germline ends. The CDR3 is 12 amino acids. Full variable domain (rest looked up from reference TRBV15 and TRBJ1-5): DAMVIQNPRYQVTQFGKPVTLSCSQTLNHNVMYWYQQKSSQAPKLLFHYYDKDFNNEADTPDNFQSRRPNTSFCFLDIRSPGLGDTAMYLCATSRPYQPQHFGDGTRLSIL.

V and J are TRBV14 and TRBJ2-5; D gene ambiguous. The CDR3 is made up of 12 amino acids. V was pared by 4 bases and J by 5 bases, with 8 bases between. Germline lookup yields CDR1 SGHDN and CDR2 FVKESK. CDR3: CASSLFPETQYF. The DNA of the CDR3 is TGTGCCAGCAGCCTCTTCCCCGAGACCCAGTACTTC.

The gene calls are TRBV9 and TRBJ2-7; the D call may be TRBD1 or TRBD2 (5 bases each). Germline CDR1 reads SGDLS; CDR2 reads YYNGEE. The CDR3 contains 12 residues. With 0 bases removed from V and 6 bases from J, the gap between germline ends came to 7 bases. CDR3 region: CASSVGGSEQYF. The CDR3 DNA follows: TGTGCCAGCAGCGTAGGGGGGTCCGAGCAGTACTTC.

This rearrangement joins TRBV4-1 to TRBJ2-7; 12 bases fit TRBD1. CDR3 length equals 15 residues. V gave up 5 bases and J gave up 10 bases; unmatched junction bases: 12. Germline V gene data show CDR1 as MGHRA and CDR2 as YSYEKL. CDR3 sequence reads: CASSSLPGQGAFQYF. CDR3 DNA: TGCGCCAGCAGCTCACTTCCGGGACAGGGGGCCTTTCAGTACTTC.

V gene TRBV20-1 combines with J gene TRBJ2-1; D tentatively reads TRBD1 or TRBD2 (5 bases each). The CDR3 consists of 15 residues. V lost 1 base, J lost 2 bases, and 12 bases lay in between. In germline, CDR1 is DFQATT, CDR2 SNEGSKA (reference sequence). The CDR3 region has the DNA TGCAGTGCTAGAGCTAGGGGAGACACCTACAATGAGCAGTTCTTC. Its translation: CSARARGDTYNEQFF.

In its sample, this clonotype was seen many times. CDR3 amino acids: CSATGTPNQPQHF. Here the CDR3 DNA reads TGCAGTGCAACCGGGACCCCCAATCAGCCCCAGCATTTT. The rearrangement joins TRBV20-1 to TRBJ1-5; possibly TRBD1 for D (5 bases). CDR3 length equals 13 residues. The germline V gene encodes CDR1 DFQATT and CDR2 SNEGSKA (reference sequence). Trimming cost V 6 bases and J 3 bases, with 12 bases left between them.

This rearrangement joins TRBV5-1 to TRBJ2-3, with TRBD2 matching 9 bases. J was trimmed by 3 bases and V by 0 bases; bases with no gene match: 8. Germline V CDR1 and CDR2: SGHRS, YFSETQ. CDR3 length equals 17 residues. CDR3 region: CASSLAASGELTDTQYF. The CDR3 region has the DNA TGCGCCAGCAGCTTGGCGGCTAGCGGGGAGTTAACAGATACGCAGTATTTT. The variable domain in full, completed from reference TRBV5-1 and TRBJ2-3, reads KAGVTQTPRYLIKTRGQQVTLSCSPISGHRSVSWYQQTPGQGLQFLFEYFSETQRNKGNFPGRFSGRQFSNSRSEMNVSTLELGDSALYLCASSLAASGELTDTQYFGPGTRLTVL.